This T cell receptor beta chain stems from a study of CD8 T cells in ankylosing spondylitis. One entry per CDR3 protein, called by TCRdb with MiXCR from the 5' RACE reads. Here the sample spans some 140,000 distinct CDR3 sequences, roughly an eighth being singletons. This clonotype appeared many times. Trimming took off 6 bases at V and 8 bases at J, with 16 bases between the two ends. The CDR3 is made up of 13 amino acids. This receptor was taken from a female donor with ankylosing spondylitis or in good health (not recorded which). The chain is built from TRBV12-3 or TRBV12-4 and TRBJ1-2; a possible D gene is TRBD1 (5 bases). Sequenced material: blood, either unsorted or a sorted T cell fraction (not recorded which). CDR3 nucleotide sequence: TGTGCCAGCAGCCTTGGGGGGACGAGCGGCTACACCTTC. Its protein is CASSLGGTSGYTF.